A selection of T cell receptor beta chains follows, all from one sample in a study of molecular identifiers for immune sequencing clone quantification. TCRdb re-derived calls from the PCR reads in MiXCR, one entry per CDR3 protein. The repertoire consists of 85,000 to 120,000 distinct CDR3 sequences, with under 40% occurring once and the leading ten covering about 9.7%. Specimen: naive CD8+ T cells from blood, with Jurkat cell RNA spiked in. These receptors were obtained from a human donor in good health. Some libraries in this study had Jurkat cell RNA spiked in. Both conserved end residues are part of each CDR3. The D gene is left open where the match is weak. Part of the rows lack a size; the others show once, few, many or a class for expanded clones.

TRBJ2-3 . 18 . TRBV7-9 TGTGCCAGCACTCGGGGGAAAGATAGCGATTCTAGCACAGATACGCAGTATTTT CASTRGKDSDSSTDTQYF
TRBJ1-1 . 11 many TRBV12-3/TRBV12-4 TGTGCCAGCAGTCCCCCGGGGGGAGCTTTCTTT CASSPPGGAFF
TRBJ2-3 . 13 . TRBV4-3 TGCGCCAGCAGCCAAGATATGACAGATACGCAGTATTTT CASSQDMTDTQYF
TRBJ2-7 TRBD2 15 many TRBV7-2 TGTGCCAGCAGCCCTCTTTGGACTAGCTCCTACGAGCAGTACTTC CASSPLWTSSYEQYF
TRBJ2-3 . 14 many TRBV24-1 TGTGCCACCAGTGACCCCCTTAGCGGTGATACGCAGTATTTT CATSDPLSGDTQYF
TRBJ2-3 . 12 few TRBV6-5 TGTGCCAGCAGTCCTGGGGGGGATACGCAGTATTTT CASSPGGDTQYF
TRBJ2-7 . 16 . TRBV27 TGTGCCAGCAGTTTTGCCCCTTTCCTGAGCTCCTACGAGCAGTACTTC CASSFAPFLSSYEQYF
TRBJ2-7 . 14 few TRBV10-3 TGTGCCATCAGTGAGACAGGGTATGTCTACGAGCAGTACTTC CAISETGYVYEQYF
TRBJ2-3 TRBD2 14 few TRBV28 TGTGCCAGCAGTGGGACTAGCGGAGCCAATACGCAGTATTTT CASSGTSGANTQYF
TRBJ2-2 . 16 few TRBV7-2 TGTGCCAGCAGCTCACCGACGACCCCGGGGACCGGGGAGCTGTTTTTT CASSSPTTPGTGELFF
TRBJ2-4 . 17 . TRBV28 TGTGCCAGCAGTTTCCTCCATTTTCTGGGGGAACGAACCATTCAGTACTTC CASSFLHFLGERTIQYF
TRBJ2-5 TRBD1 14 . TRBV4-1 TGCGCCAGCAGCCACCGGGACAGCCAAGAGACCCAGTACTTC CASSHRDSQETQYF
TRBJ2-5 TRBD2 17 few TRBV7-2 TGTGCCAGCAGCTTAGACAGACTAGCGGGATTTCCAGAGACCCAGTACTTC CASSLDRLAGFPETQYF
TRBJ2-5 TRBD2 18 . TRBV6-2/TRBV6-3 TGTGCCAGCAGTTGGGTACCGATGGGTAGCGGGGTCCAAGAGACCCAGTACTTC CASSWVPMGSGVQETQYF
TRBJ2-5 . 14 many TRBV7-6 TGTGCCAGCAGCTTAGCCCGGACAGCAGAGACCCAGTACTTC CASSLARTAETQYF
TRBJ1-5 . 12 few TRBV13 TGTGCCAGCAGCTCCGAAAATCAGCCCCAGCATTTT CASSSENQPQHF
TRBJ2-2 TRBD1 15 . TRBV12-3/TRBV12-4 TGTGCCAGCAGTACGGGGACAGGGGAAACCGGGGAGCTGTTTTTT CASSTGTGETGELFF
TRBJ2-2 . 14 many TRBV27 TGTGCCAGCAGTTTTGGGCCGGGCACCGGGGAGCTGTTTTTT CASSFGPGTGELFF
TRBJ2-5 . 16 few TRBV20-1 TGCAGTGCTAGAGATTCGTCGGGGTCGGGCCAAGAGACCCAGTACTTC CSARDSSGSGQETQYF
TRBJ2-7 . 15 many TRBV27 TGTGCCAGCAGTTTATCTGGGACGGGGCCCTACGAGCAGTACTTC CASSLSGTGPYEQYF
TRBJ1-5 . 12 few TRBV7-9 TGTGCCAGCAGCTTAGCGGAACAGCCCCAGCATTTT CASSLAEQPQHF
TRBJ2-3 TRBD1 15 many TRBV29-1 TGCAGCGTTTGGACAGGGATATCTAGCACAGATACGCAGTATTTT CSVWTGISSTDTQYF
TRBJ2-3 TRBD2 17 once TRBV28 TGTGCCGGCGACGGGACTAGCGGCGAGTTAAGCACAGATACGCTGTATTTT CAGDGTSGELSTDTLYF
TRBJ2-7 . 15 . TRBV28 TGTGCCAGCAGTTTAACGACAGCCCCGGACTACGAGCAGTACTTC CASSLTTAPDYEQYF
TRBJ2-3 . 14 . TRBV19 TGTGCCAGTAGTATCGGAGTGGTTACAGATACGCAGTATTTT CASSIGVVTDTQYF
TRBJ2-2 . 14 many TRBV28 TGTGCCAGCAGTCTAAGACAGGCCCCCGGGGAGCTGTTTTTT CASSLRQAPGELFF
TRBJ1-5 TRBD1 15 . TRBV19 TGTGCCAGTAGCTTTCGACAGGGTTGGAATCAGCCCCAGCATTTT CASSFRQGWNQPQHF
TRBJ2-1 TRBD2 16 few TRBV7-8 TGTGCCAGCAGCTTATCACTAGCGGGAGTGGACAATGAGCAGTTCTTC CASSLSLAGVDNEQFF
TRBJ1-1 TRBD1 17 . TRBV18 TGTGCCAGCTCACCGGGGACAGCTGTACTATCGAACACTGAAGCTTTCTTT CASSPGTAVLSNTEAFF
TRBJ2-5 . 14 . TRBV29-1 TGCAGCGCACAAACCGCCAGGGACCAAGAGACCCAGTACTTC CSAQTARDQETQYF
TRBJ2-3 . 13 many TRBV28 TGTGCCAGCAGACTCCCCGGCCTCTATACGCAGTATTTT CASRLPGLYTQYF
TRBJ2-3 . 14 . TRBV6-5 TGTGCCAGCAGTTATGAGGGCCTCGGGGATACGCAGTATTTT CASSYEGLGDTQYF
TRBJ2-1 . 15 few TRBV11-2 TGTGCCAGCAGCTTATCCGGGGGCCCTATCGATGAGCAGTTCTTC CASSLSGGPIDEQFF
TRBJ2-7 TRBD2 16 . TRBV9 TGTGCCAGCAGCGTGGGAGGGGGACTAGCGGGATACGAGCAGTACTTC CASSVGGGLAGYEQYF
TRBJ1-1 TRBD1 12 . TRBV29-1 TGCAGCGTCGGGACAGAACCCCCTGAAGCTTTCTTT CSVGTEPPEAFF
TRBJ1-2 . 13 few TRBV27 TGTGCCAGCAGTTTATCCTGGGGAGAAGTCTACACCTTC CASSLSWGEVYTF
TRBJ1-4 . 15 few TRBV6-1 TGTGCCAGCAGTGAATCGCAGTGGCCGAATGAAAAACTGTTTTTT CASSESQWPNEKLFF
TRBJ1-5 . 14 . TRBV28 TGTGCCAGCAGTTTAACGCCTGCTGGTCAGCCCCAGCATTTT CASSLTPAGQPQHF
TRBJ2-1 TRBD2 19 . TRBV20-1 TGCAGTGCTCGGGGCAGACAGGGACTAGCGGGAGGACTAAGGGAGGAGCAGTTCTTC CSARGRQGLAGGLREEQFF
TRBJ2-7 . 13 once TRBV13 TGTGCCAGCAGCCACGGACAGTCCTACGAGCAGTACTTC CASSHGQSYEQYF
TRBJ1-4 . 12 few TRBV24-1 TGTGCCACCAGTGATGAGGGGAGACGACTGTTTTTT CATSDEGRRLFF
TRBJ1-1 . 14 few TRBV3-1 TGTGCCAGCAGCCAAGAGGGAAGGTGGACTGAAGCTTTCTTT CASSQEGRWTEAFF
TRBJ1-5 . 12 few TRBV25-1 TGTGCCAGCAGTGGGCCCAACCAGCCCCAGCATTTT CASSGPNQPQHF
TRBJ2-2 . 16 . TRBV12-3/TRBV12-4 TGTGCCAGCAAGGTCGGCCGGGAGTGGCACACCGGGGAGCTGTTTTTT CASKVGREWHTGELFF
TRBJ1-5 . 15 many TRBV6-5 TGTGCCAGCAGCCCTATGGGGGCCCTGAATCAGCCCCAGCATTTT CASSPMGALNQPQHF
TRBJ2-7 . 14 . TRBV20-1 TGCAGTACCAGGACTGACCCCAGCTCCTACGAGCAGTACTTC CSTRTDPSSYEQYF
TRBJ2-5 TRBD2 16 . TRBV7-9 TGTGCCAGCAGCTTCGGGCTAGCGGGGCCCAAAGAGACCCAGTACTTC CASSFGLAGPKETQYF
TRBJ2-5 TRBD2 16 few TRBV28 TGTGCCAGCAGTTTATTAGCGGGAAGGGGCCAAGAGACCCAGTACTTC CASSLLAGRGQETQYF
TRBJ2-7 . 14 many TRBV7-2 TGTGCCAGCAGCTCGGGGGCCGGAGGCTACGAGCAGTACTTC CASSSGAGGYEQYF
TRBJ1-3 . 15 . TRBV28 TGTGCCAGCAGTTCGGACGGAAGCTCTAGAAACACCATATATTTT CASSSDGSSRNTIYF
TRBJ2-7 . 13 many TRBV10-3 TGTGCCATCAGTGAGGCTGCAACCTACGAGCAGTACTTC CAISEAATYEQYF
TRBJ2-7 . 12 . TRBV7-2 TGTGCCAGCAGCTTCGGAACCTTCGAGCAGTACTTC CASSFGTFEQYF
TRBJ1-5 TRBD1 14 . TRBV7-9 TGTGCCAGCAGCTTGACAGGGGTAATTCAGCCCCAGCATTTT CASSLTGVIQPQHF
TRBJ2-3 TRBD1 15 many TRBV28 TGTGCCAGCATAAGGGACAGGGGGCCCTCGGATACGCAGTATTTT CASIRDRGPSDTQYF
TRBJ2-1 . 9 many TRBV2 TGTGCCAGCAGGGACGAGCAGTTCTTC CASRDEQFF